One and the same sample provided the 14 T cell receptor beta chains below, sequenced in a study of a mutant IDH1 vaccine in newly diagnosed glioma. The data were produced by immunoSEQ multiplex PCR, yet TCRdb's version contains in-frame clones alone and is incomplete. The table has over 25,000 clones, 65% to 85% seen once. Described time point: week 35, safety follow-up. Every vaccination contained 300 ug of the mutant IDH1 20-mer peptide and was paired with topical imiquimod. These TCRs' antigens remain unknown. The sample in question was PBMCs, obtained from a glioma patient whose treatment included an IDH1 peptide vaccine. The origin of the receptors is a woman in her 30s with glioma. Some clones in this sample may be carry-over from other donors' samples.

The V and J genes are TRBV29-1 and TRBJ2-7, with no clear D. Trimming stripped 1 base from V and 0 bases from J, with 13 bases between. The CDR3 totals 15 residues. Germline CDR1 is SQVTM and CDR2 is ANQGSEA. The CDR3 loop reads CSVEVFDGLSYEQYF. The CDR3, as DNA: TGCAGCGTTGAAGTGTTTGACGGCCTCTCCTACGAGCAGTACTTC.

The genes are TRBV2 and TRBJ2-1; D remains ambiguous. Per the germline V gene, CDR1 is SNHLY and CDR2 is FYNNEI. The ends were cut back, 5 bases at V and 3 bases at J, with 14 bases in the middle. This CDR3 comprises 15 residues. The CDR3 DNA reads TGTGCCAGCAGTCGGGCCTTGGTCCTCTACAATGAGCAGTTCTTC. Translated: CASSRALVLYNEQFF.

This chain connects TRBV29-1 to TRBJ2-5, with D possibly TRBD1 on 5 matching bases. V dropped 2 bases and J dropped 4 bases, with 11 bases sitting between them. This CDR3 contains 13 residues. Germline V gene data show CDR1 as SQVTM and CDR2 as ANQGSEA. As DNA, the CDR3 is TGCAGCGTTGAACTGGCAGGGATAGAGACCCAGTACTTC. It codes for CSVELAGIETQYF.

The chain employs TRBV6-5 and TRBJ2-1; either TRBD1 or TRBD2 may fit D (6 bases each). The V end was cut by 6 bases, the J end by 4 bases, with 16 bases between. Germline CDR1 is MNHEY and CDR2 is SVGAGI. This CDR3 comprises 15 residues. CDR3 region: CASRGGRGYYNEQFF. DNA for the CDR3: TGTGCCAGCAGGGGGGGCCGGGGGTATTACAATGAGCAGTTCTTC.

Only one count was recorded for this clone. Its ends do not fully match the called genes, so a read error is possible. V and J are TRBV6-6 and TRBJ1-5; D is unclear. Germline V CDR1 and CDR2: MNHNY, SVGAGI (reference sequence). CDR3 length: 12 amino acids. CDR3 in amino acids: CASRSFNKPQHF. Written as DNA, the CDR3 is TGTGCCAGCAGGTCTTTCAATAAGCCCCAGCATTTT.

V usage is TRBV4-1 and J usage is TRBJ1-1, with D perhaps matching TRBD1 (6 bases). Germline CDR1 is MGHRA and CDR2 is YSYEKL. V lost 3 bases, J lost 1 base, and 12 bases lay in between. The CDR3 has 15 residues. The CDR3 sequence: CASSQVTGPNTEAFF. The CDR3 nucleotides read TGCGCCAGCAGCCAGGTTACAGGGCCGAACACTGAAGCTTTCTTT.

The sample holds one count of this clone. The rearrangement joins TRBV6-5 to TRBJ2-1; D is undetermined. The germline gives CDR1 MNHEY, CDR2 SVGAGI. This CDR3 comprises 12 residues. V lost 6 bases and J 7 bases, leaving 10 bases between the germline ends. The CDR3 reads CASSFGANEQFF. The CDR3, as DNA: TGTGCCAGCAGCTTTGGAGCGAATGAGCAGTTCTTC.

CDR3 sequence reads: CAISAERGGTDTQYF. CDR3 coding DNA: TGTGCCATCAGTGCAGAGCGGGGTGGCACAGATACGCAGTATTTT. The V gene is TRBV10-3, the J gene TRBJ2-3, with 7 positions matching TRBD2. This CDR3 is built from 15 residues. The trim removed 4 bases at V and 1 base at J, leaving 5 bases unmatched. CDR1 ENHRY and CDR2 SYGVKD come from the germline V gene.

DNA of the CDR3: TGTGCCTTAGGGGCAGATAACTATGGCTACACCTTC. Translation gives CALGADNYGYTF. The rearrangement links TRBV2 to TRBJ1-2; possibly TRBD1 for D (5 bases). CDR3 length: 12 residues. The V end was cut by 11 bases, the J end by 1 base, with 11 bases between. Germline values: CDR1 SNHLY, CDR2 FYNNEI.

This chain links TRBV6-5 with TRBJ1-1; TRBD1 agrees at 9 bases. The CDR3 has 14 amino acids. V lost 6 bases and J lost 5; bases outside the gene matches: 7. In germline, CDR1 is MNHEY, CDR2 SVGAGI. CDR3 region: CASRRTGESTEAFF. In DNA form, the CDR3 reads TGTGCCAGCAGGCGGACAGGGGAAAGTACTGAAGCTTTCTTT.

V and J are TRBV4-1 and TRBJ2-2; D not certain. This CDR3 has 14 residues. V was trimmed by 1 base and J by 3 bases, leaving 6 bases between them. Germline lookup yields CDR1 MGHRA and CDR2 YSYEKL. This CDR3 reads CASSQVLHTGELFF. The CDR3 DNA reads as TGCGCCAGCAGCCAAGTTTTGCACACCGGGGAGCTGTTTTTT.

The chain recombines TRBV19 with TRBJ2-5; possibly TRBD2 for D (5 bases). The CDR3 loop spans 11 amino acids. V was clipped by 6 bases and J by 4 bases, with 6 bases between them. Germline lookup yields CDR1 LNHDA and CDR2 SQIVND (reference sequence). The CDR3 DNA is TGTGCCAGTAGGCTAGCAGAGACCCAGTACTTC. As protein: CASRLAETQYF.

The V and J genes are TRBV19 and TRBJ2-5; a weak D match, TRBD2 (6 bases). Germline CDR1 and CDR2: LNHDA and SQIVND (reference sequence). This CDR3 is 13 amino acids long. Between the trimmed V and J ends, which lost 5 bases and 4 bases, there was a span of 11 bases. The CDR3, as DNA: TGTGCCAGTAGTGTCGGGACTGGAGAGACCCAGTACTTC. Protein product: CASSVGTGETQYF. Using reference TRBV19 and TRBJ2-5 for the parts outside the CDR3, the full variable domain is DGGITQSPKYLFRKEGQNVTLSCEQNLNHDAMYWYRQDPGQGLRLIYYSQIVNDFQKGDIAEGYSVSREKKESFPLTVTSAQKNPTAFYLCASSVGTGETQYFGPGTRLLVL.

The CDR3 DNA reads as TGTGCCAGCAGCGTCGGTTTCCAGAGCTCCTACAATGAGCAGTTCTTC. It codes for CASSVGFQSSYNEQFF. This chain connects TRBV9 to TRBJ2-1; D is unclear. V lost 2 bases, J lost 0 bases, and 12 bases lay in between. The germline V gene has CDR1 SGDLS and CDR2 YYNGEE. The length of the CDR3 is 16 residues.